What follows are 6 T cell receptor beta chains derived from one specimen sequenced in a study of blood T cell repertoires in COVID-19 (dated by TCRdb to 2018 to 2021). Library creation used the immunoSEQ multiplex PCR assay. TCRdb retrieved this table from immuneACCESS and kept in-frame rearrangements only. Not all clones are present; in checked studies, unresolved V genes account for under half, and no reason is known for the remainder. The sample yields around 260,000 clones; 75% to 90% were counted once. Jointly, the top ten make up approximately 0.85% of the sample. Sequencing was done on a sample of peripheral blood. Receptors originate from a woman between 35 and 50 years old who had recovered from COVID-19.

V is TRBV3-1 (or the pseudogene TRBV3-2) and J is TRBJ2-2; 7 nucleotides line up with TRBD2. The germline V gene has CDR1 LGHDT and CDR2 YNNKEL (reference sequence). The CDR3 length is 17 residues. The V segment lost 3 bases and the J segment 7 bases; nucleotides outside the gene matches: 14. The CDR3 bases are TGTGCCAGCAGCCAGGCGTCCAGCGGGGACTTTAGCGGGGAGCTGTTTTTT. It codes for CASSQASSGDFSGELFF.

This rearrangement joins TRBV28 to TRBJ2-7, with 9 positions matching TRBD1. This CDR3 has 14 amino acids. After removal of 6 bases from V and 9 bases from J, the junction contained 12 bases not matched to a gene. CDR1 is MDHEN, CDR2 SYDVKM, per germline. As DNA, the CDR3 is TGTGCCAGCAGGCGGACAGGGGCTCGGGACCGGCAGTACTTC. This gives the protein CASRRTGARDRQYF.

This chain connects TRBV7-2 to TRBJ2-1; 7 bases are shared with TRBD2. This CDR3 contains 15 residues. Trimming cost V 1 base and J 4 bases; bases outside gene matches: 4. Germline CDR1 and CDR2: SGHTA and FQGNSA. This chain's CDR3 is CASSLDPAGYNEQFF. CDR3 DNA: TGTGCCAGCAGCTTAGACCCAGCGGGATACAATGAGCAGTTCTTC.

This sequence joins TRBV9 and TRBJ2-1, with D perhaps matching TRBD2 (5 bases). The CDR3 loop spans 15 amino acids. The germline gives CDR1 SGDLS, CDR2 YYNGEE. Trimming cost V 4 bases and J 4 bases, with 15 bases left between them. The DNA of the CDR3 is TGTGCCAGCAGCCTAAACCTCGGACTGTACAATGAGCAGTTCTTC. Translation: CASSLNLGLYNEQFF.

This clone was counted a single time. The V gene is TRBV6-1, the J gene TRBJ2-1; a weak D match, TRBD2 (5 bases). V lost 0 bases, J lost 10 bases, and 10 bases lay in between. The CDR3 consists of 13 residues. Germline CDR1 MNHNS, CDR2 SASEGT. CDR3 residues: CASSEALAREQFF. CDR3 in DNA: TGTGCCAGCAGTGAAGCTTTAGCGCGCGAGCAGTTCTTC.

The chain employs TRBV9 and TRBJ2-5, with a possible D match to TRBD2 (6 bases). Trimming removed 4 bases at V and 4 bases at J, with 14 bases between. The germline V gene has CDR1 SGDLS and CDR2 YYNGEE. This CDR3 contains 14 residues. CDR3 sequence (DNA): TGTGCCAGCAGCCAGACCGGGAGTCCAGAGACCCAGTACTTC. Its translation is CASSQTGSPETQYF.